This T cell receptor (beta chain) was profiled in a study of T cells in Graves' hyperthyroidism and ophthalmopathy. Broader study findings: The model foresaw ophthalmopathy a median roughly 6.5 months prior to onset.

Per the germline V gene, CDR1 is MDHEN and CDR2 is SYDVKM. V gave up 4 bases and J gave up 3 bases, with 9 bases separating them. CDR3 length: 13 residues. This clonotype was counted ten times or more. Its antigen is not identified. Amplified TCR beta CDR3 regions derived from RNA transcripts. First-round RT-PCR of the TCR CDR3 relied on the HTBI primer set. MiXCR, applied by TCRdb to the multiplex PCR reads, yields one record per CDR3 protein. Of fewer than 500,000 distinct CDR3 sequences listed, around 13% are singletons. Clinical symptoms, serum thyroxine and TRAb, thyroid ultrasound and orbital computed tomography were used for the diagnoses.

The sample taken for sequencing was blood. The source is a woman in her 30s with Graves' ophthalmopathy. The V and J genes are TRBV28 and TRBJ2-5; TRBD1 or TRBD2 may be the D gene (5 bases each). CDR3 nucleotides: TGTGCCAGCAGTTCGGGACCAAAAGAGACCCAGTACTTC. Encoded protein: CASSSGPKETQYF.